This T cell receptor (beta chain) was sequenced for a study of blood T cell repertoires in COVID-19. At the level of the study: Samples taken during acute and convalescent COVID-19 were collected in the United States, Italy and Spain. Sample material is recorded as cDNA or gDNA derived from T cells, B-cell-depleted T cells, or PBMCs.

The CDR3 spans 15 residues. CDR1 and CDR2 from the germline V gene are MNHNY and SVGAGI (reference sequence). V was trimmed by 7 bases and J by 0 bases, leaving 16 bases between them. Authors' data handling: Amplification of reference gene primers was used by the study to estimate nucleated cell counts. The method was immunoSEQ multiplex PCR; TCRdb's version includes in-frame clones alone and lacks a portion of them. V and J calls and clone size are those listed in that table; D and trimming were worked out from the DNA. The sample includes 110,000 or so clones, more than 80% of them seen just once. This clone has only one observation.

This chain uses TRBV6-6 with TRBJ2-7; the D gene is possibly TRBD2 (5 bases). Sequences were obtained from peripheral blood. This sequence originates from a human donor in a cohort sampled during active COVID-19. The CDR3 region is CASTSPASYSYEQYF. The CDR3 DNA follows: TGTGCCAGCACTTCTCCGGCTAGCTACTCCTACGAGCAGTACTTC.